This T cell receptor beta chain comes out of a study of blood T cell repertoires in COVID-19. Clones were read by immunoSEQ multiplex PCR, and TCRdb kept only the in-frame ones, dropping some. The sample has 52,000 or so clones; roughly 85% are singletons. CDR1 and CDR2 from the germline V gene are SNHLY and FYNNEI. The CDR3 length is 16 residues. V lost 5 bases and J lost 1; bases outside the gene matches: 8. The source material was peripheral blood. The sequence was collected from a human donor in a cohort sampled during active COVID-19. The genes are TRBV2 and TRBJ2-1; TRBD2 matches 7 bases. Here the CDR3 DNA reads TGTGCCAGCAGTCCCAGAACTAGCGAGTCCTACAATGAGCAGTTCTTC. Its protein is CASSPRTSESYNEQFF.